This T cell receptor (beta chain) was captured by sequencing in a study of regulatory T cells in long-lasting Graves disease. At the level of the study: Positive TSH receptor antibodies alongside over 5 years of antithyroid drugs were what marked Graves' disease as persistent.

The CDR3 has 13 residues. With 6 bases clipped from V and 5 bases from J, the junction kept 7 bases outside the gene matches. According to the study, TCR beta libraries were built with iRepertoire HTBI primers and CDR3-region Arm-PCR. TCRdb reprocessed the multiplex PCR reads with MiXCR, giving one entry per CDR3 protein. Of about half a million distinct CDR3 sequences in the sample, around a fifth were seen once. This clonotype was recorded a few times. The antigen is undetermined. Study-wide points: Whereas new patients shared about a thousand public clonotypes, persistent patients shared more, at about 3,000. Persistent disease exhibited a predilection for TRBV28, TRBJ1-2 and TRBJ2-5.

The time point was: persistent/refractory GD, antithyroid drugs over 5 years with positive TRAb. From RNA extracted from PBMCs, the TCR library was made. Xi'an, China, was home to the endocrinology department that provided patients. This chain connects TRBV12-3 or TRBV12-4 to TRBJ2-7; 7 bases align to TRBD1. The sample in question was peripheral blood mononuclear cells (PBMCs), obtained when the disease was refractory, from a patient treated with antithyroid drugs. The sequence derives from a female donor with Graves disease. The CDR3 is CASRPGGRDEQYF. The CDR3 DNA follows: TGTGCCAGCAGGCCAGGGGGTCGAGACGAGCAGTACTTC.